Following are 6 T cell receptor beta chains from one sample sequenced in a study of blood T cells in healthy people across ages. For the second PCR, which ran for about 7 to 11 cycles, a sample-barcoded 5' primer and a J-beta primer mix were used. Via MiXCR, TCRdb re-called the 5' RACE reads, giving one row per CDR3 protein. The table lists fewer than 750,000 distinct CDR3 sequences, under 65% of them singletons. The material sequenced was blood. These receptors all come from a woman at least 80 years old in good health.

This clonotype was picked up many times. The chain couples TRBV18 to TRBJ2-7, with D perhaps TRBD1 (6 bases). The CDR3 has 14 amino acids. Per the germline V gene, CDR1 is KGHSH and CDR2 is LQKENI. Trimming removed 3 bases from V and 3 bases from J, with 12 bases in between. The CDR3 loop is CASSPSAGVYEQYF. The CDR3 DNA is TGTGCCAGCTCACCCTCGGCAGGGGTCTACGAGCAGTACTTC.

This clonotype came up once. The chain couples TRBV29-1 to TRBJ1-1, with a tentative D call TRBD1 (5 bases). This CDR3 has 16 amino acids. Germline CDR1 is SQVTM and CDR2 is ANQGSEA. V lost 0 bases to trimming and J lost 3 bases, with 17 bases between them. This chain's CDR3 is CSVEERQGIQDTEAFF. The CDR3, as DNA: TGCAGCGTTGAAGAACGCCAGGGAATACAAGACACTGAAGCTTTCTTT.

The rearrangement joins TRBV15 to TRBJ2-3; D unclear. The CDR3 covers 13 residues. Germline values: CDR1 LNHNV, CDR2 YYDKDF (reference sequence). V lost 5 bases, J lost 4 bases, and 10 bases lay in between. The CDR3 sequence: CATSPQVADTQYF. The CDR3, as DNA: TGTGCCACCAGCCCGCAAGTTGCAGATACGCAGTATTTT.

The gene calls are TRBV12-3 or TRBV12-4 and TRBJ1-2; unclear D gene. The ends were cut back, 5 bases at V and 3 bases at J, with 10 bases in the middle. The CDR3 covers 13 residues. The CDR3 reads CASSPAEDYGYTF. The CDR3 DNA reads TGTGCCAGCAGTCCCGCAGAGGACTATGGCTACACCTTC.

Worth noting for this clonotype: A much bigger clone sits one base away, suggesting this may be a read error. J is TRBJ1-4 and V is TRBV12-3 or TRBV12-4; 7 positions match TRBD1. V gave up 6 bases and J gave up 8 bases; unmatched junction bases: 9. CDR3 length: 14 residues. Here the CDR3 DNA reads TGTGCCAGCAGCCTACAGGGGACGGCGGAAAAACTGTTTTTT. Translation gives CASSLQGTAEKLFF.

The CDR3 region has the DNA TGTGCCATCAGTGAGGCGAAGGGGCGGTCGTCCCAGTACTTC. Residues: CAISEAKGRSSQYF. The V call is TRBV10-3, the J call TRBJ2-5; maybe TRBD1 (5 bases). Trimming left V 2 bases short and J 9 bases short, with 16 bases between. The CDR3 extends over 14 amino acids. Looked up from germline, CDR1 is ENHRY and CDR2 is SYGVKD.